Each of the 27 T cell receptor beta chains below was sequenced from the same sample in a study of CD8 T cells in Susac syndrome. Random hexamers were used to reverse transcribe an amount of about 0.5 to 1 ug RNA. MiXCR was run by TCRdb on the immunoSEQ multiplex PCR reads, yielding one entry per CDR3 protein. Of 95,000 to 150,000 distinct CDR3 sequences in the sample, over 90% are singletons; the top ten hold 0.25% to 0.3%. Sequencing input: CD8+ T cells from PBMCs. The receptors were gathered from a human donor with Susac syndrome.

This CDR3 reads CATSREQGGPHEQYF. The DNA for the CDR3 is TGTGCCACCAGCAGAGAGCAGGGGGGCCCTCACGAGCAGTACTTC. J is TRBJ2-7 and V is TRBV15, with D possibly TRBD1 on 7 matching bases. This CDR3 spans 15 amino acids. CDR1 is LNHNV, CDR2 YYDKDF, per germline (reference sequence). V dropped 0 bases and J dropped 5 bases, with 14 bases sitting between them.

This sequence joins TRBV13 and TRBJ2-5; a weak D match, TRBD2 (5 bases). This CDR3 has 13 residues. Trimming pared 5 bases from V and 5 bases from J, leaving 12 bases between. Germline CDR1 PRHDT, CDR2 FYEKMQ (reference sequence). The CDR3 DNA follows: TGTGCCAGCAGCGAGTGGGGAGCGGAGACCCAGTACTTC. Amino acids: CASSEWGAETQYF.

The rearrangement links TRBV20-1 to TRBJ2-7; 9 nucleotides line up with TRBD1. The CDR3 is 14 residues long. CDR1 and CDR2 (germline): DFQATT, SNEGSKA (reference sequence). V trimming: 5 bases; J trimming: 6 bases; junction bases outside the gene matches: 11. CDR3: CSALSGTGFGEQYF. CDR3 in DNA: TGCAGTGCTCTTAGTGGGACAGGGTTCGGCGAGCAGTACTTC.

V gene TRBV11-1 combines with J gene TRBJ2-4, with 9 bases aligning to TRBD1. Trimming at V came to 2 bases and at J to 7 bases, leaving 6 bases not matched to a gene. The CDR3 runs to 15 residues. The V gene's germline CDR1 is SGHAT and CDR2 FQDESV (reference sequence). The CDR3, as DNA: TGTGCCAGCAGCTTAAGGCTCGGGACAGGGAACATTCAGTACTTC. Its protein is CASSLRLGTGNIQYF.

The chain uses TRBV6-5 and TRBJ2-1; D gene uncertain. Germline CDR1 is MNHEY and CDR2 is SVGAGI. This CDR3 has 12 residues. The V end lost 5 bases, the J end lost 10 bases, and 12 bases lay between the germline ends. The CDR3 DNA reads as TGTGCCAGCAGTCGATCTCCCTCGGAGCAGTTCTTC. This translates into CASSRSPSEQFF.

CDR3 sequence (DNA): TGCAGCGTTGAGAATAGGGGGTATGAGCAGTTCTTC. It encodes CSVENRGYEQFF. The J gene is TRBJ2-1, the V gene TRBV29-1; D possibly corresponds to TRBD1 (6 bases). V shed 3 bases and J shed 8 bases, with 11 bases lying between them. The length of the CDR3 is 12 residues. Germline assignment: CDR1 SQVTM and CDR2 ANQGSEA.

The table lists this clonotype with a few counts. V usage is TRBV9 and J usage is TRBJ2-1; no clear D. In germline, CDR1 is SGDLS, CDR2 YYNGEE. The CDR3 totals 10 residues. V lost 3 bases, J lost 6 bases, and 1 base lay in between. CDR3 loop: CASSGNEQFF. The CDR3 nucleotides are TGTGCCAGCAGCGGCAATGAGCAGTTCTTC.

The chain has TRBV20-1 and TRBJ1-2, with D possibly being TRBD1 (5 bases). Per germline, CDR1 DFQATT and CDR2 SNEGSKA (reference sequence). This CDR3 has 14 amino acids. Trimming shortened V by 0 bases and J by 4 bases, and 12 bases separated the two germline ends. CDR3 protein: CSARDLQQAYGYTF. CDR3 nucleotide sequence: TGCAGTGCTAGAGATCTACAACAGGCCTATGGCTACACCTTC.

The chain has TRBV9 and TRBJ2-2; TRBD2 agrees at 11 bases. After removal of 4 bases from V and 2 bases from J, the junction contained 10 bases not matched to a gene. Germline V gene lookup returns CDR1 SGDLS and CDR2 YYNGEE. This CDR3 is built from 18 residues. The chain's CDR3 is CASSLGASGGHNTGELFF. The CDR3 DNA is TGTGCCAGCAGCCTCGGAGCTAGCGGGGGGCATAACACCGGGGAGCTGTTTTTT.

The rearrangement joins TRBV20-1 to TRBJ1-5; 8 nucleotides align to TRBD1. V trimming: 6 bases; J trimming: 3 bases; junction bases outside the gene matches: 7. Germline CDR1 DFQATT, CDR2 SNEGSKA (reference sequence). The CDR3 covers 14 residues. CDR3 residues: CSASGTGINQPQHF. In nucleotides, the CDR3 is TGCAGTGCGTCCGGGACAGGTATCAATCAGCCCCAGCATTTT.

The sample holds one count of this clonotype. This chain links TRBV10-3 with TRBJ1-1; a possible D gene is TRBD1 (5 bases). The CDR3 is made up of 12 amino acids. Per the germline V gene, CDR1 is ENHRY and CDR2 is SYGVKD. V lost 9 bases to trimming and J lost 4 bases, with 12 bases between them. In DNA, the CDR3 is TGTGCCATTTGGGGGGTAGGCACTGAAGCTTTCTTT. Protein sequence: CAIWGVGTEAFF.

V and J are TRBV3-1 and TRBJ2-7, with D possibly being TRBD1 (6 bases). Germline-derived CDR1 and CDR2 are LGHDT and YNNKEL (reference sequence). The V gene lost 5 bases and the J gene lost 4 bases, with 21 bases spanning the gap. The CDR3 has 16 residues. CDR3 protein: CASSSSTTGHTYEQYF. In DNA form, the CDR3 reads TGTGCCAGCAGCTCCTCCACCACGGGACACACTTACGAGCAGTACTTC.

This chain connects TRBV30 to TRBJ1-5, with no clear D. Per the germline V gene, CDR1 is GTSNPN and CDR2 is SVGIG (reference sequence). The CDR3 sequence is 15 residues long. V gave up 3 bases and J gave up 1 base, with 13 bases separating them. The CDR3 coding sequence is TGTGCCTGGAGCCTCTGGGCAGCGAGCAATCAGCCCCAGCATTTT. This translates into CAWSLWAASNQPQHF.

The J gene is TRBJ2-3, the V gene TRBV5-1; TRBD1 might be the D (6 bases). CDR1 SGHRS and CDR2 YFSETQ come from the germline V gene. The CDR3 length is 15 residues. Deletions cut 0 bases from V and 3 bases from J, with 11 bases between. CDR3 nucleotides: TGCGCCAGCAGCTTGGAAGGACAGTGGACAGATACGCAGTATTTT. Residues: CASSLEGQWTDTQYF.

The CDR3 sequence: CASSLEGRAETQYF. CDR3 nucleotides: TGTGCCAGCAGCTTAGAGGGGAGGGCAGAGACCCAGTACTTC. The chain combines TRBV7-2 with TRBJ2-5; 7 bases fit TRBD2. The J segment lost 4 bases and the V segment lost 1 base, leaving 3 bases of the junction unmatched. The CDR3 consists of 14 residues. Per the germline V gene, CDR1 is SGHTA and CDR2 is FQGNSA.

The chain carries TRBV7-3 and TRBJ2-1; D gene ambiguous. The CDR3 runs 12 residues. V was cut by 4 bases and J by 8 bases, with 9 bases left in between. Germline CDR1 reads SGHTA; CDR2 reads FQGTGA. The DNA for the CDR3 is TGTGCCAGCAGCTCCAAGGTAGATGAGCAGTTCTTC. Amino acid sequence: CASSSKVDEQFF. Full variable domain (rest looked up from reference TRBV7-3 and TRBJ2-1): GAGVSQTPSNKVTEKGKYVELRCDPISGHTALYWYRQSLGQGPEFLIYFQGTGAADDSGLPNDRFFAVRPEGSVSTLKIQRTERGDSAVYLCASSSKVDEQFFGPGTRLTVL.

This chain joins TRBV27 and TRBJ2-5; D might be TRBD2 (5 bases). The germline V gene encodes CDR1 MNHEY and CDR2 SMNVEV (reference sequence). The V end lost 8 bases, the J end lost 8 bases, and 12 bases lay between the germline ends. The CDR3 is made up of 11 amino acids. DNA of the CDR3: TGTGCCAGCGTACAATCGGGAACCCAGTACTTC. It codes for CASVQSGTQYF.

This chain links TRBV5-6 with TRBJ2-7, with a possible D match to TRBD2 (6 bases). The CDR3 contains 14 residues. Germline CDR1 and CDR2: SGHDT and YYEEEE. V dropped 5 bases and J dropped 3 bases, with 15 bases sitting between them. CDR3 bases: TGTGCCAGCAGACCAAATTTCGGGGGCTACGAGCAGTACTTC. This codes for CASRPNFGGYEQYF.

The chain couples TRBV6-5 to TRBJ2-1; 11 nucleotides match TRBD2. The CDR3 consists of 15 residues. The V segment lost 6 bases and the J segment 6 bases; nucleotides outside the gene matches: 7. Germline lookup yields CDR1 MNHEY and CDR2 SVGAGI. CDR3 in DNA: TGTGCCAGCAGGAGGACTAGCGGGCTCCGCAATGAGCAGTTCTTC. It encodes CASRRTSGLRNEQFF.

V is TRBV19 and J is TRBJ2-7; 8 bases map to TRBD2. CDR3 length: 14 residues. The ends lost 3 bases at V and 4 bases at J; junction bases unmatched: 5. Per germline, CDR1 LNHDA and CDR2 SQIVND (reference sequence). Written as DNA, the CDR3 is TGTGCCAGTAGTATGGGACTAGAGTCATACGAGCAGTACTTC. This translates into CASSMGLESYEQYF. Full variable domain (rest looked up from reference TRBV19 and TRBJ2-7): DGGITQSPKYLFRKEGQNVTLSCEQNLNHDAMYWYRQDPGQGLRLIYYSQIVNDFQKGDIAEGYSVSREKKESFPLTVTSAQKNPTAFYLCASSMGLESYEQYFGPGTRLTVT.

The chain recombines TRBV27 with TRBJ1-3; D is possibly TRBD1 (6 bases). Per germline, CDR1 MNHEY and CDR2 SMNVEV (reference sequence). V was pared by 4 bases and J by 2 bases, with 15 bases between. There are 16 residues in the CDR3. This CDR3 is CASSSPGGLPGNTIYF. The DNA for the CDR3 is TGTGCCAGCAGTTCACCCGGGGGGCTCCCTGGAAACACCATATATTTT.

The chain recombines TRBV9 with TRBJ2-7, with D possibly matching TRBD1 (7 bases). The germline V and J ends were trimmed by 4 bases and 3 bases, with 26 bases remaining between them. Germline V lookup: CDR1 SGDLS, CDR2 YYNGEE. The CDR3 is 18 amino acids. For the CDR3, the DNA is TGTGCCAGCAGCCCGGAGGGGCAGGGGGAAAATCCCAACTACGAGCAGTACTTC. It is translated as CASSPEGQGENPNYEQYF.

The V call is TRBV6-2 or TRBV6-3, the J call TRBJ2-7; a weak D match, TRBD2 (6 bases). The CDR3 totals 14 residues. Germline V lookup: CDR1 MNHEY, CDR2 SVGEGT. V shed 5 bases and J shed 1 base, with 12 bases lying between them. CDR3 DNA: TGTGCCAGCAGTAGCCCTGGACTATCCTACGAGCAGTACTTC. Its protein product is CASSSPGLSYEQYF.

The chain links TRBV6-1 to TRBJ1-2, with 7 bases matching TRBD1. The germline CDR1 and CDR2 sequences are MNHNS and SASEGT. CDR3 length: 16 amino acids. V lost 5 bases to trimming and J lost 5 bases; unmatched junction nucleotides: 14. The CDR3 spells CASSKPGGGAWYGYTF. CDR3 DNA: TGTGCCAGCAGTAAACCCGGAGGGGGCGCGTGGTATGGCTACACCTTC.

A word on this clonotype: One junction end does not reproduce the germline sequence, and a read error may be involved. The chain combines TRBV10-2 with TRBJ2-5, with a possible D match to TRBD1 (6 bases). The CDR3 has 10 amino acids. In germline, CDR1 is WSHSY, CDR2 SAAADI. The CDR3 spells CASSHREMNF. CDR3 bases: TGCGCCAGCAGCCACAGGGAGATGAACTTC.

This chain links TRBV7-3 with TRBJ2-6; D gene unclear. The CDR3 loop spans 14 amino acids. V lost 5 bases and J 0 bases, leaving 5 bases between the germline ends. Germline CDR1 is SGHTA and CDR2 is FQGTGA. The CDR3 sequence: CASSPDSGANVLTF. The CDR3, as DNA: TGTGCCAGCAGCCCGGACTCTGGGGCCAACGTCCTGACTTTC. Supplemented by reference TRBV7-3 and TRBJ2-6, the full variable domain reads GAGVSQTPSNKVTEKGKYVELRCDPISGHTALYWYRQSLGQGPEFLIYFQGTGAADDSGLPNDRFFAVRPEGSVSTLKIQRTERGDSAVYLCASSPDSGANVLTFGAGSRLTVL.

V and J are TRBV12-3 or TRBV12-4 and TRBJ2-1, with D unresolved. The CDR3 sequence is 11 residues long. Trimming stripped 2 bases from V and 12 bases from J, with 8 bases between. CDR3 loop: CASSLSWGQFF. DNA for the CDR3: TGTGCCAGCAGTTTAAGTTGGGGGCAGTTCTTC.